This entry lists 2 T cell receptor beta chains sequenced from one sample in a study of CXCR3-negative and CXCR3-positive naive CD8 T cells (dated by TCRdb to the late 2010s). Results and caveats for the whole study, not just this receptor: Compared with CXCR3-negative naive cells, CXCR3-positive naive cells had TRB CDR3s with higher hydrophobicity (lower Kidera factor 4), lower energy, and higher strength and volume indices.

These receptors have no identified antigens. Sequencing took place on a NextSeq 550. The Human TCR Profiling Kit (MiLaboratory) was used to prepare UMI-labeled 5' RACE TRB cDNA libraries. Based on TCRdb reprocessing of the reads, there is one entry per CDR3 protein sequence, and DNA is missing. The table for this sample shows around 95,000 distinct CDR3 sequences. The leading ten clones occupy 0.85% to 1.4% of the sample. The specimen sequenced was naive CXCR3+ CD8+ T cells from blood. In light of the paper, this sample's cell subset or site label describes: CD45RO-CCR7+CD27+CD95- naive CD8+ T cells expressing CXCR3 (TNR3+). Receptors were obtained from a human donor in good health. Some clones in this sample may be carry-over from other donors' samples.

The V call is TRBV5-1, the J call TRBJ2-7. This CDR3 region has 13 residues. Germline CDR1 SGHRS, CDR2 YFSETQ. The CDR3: CASSLDGAHEQYF.

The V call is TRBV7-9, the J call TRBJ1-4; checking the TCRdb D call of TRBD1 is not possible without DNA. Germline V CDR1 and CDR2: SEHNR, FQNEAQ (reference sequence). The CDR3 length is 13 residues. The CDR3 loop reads CASSAPLDEKLFF.